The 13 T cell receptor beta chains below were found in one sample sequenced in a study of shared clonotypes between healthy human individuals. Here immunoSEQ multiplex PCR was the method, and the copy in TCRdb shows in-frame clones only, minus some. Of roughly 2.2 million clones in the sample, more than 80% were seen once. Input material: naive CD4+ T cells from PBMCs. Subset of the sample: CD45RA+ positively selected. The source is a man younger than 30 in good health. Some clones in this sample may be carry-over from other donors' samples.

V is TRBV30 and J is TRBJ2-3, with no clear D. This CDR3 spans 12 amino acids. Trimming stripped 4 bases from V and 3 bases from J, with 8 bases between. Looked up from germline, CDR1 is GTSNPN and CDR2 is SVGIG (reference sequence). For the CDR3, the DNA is TGTGCCTGGATTTGGGTAACAGATACGCAGTATTTT. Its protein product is CAWIWVTDTQYF.

CDR3 sequence reads: CASSPPINYGYTF. In DNA form, the CDR3 reads TGTGCCAGCAGCCCTCCGATCAACTATGGCTACACCTTC. The rearrangement joins TRBV28 to TRBJ1-2; D remains unclear. The V and J ends lost 6 bases and 2 bases respectively, with 10 bases between them. This CDR3 comprises 13 residues. The germline V gene has CDR1 MDHEN and CDR2 SYDVKM.

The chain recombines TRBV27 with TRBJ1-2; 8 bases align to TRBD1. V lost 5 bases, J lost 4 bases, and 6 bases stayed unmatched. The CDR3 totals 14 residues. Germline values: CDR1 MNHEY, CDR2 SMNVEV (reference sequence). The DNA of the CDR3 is TGTGCCAGCAGTCCCAGGGGGCGCGGCTATGGCTACACCTTC. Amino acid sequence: CASSPRGRGYGYTF.

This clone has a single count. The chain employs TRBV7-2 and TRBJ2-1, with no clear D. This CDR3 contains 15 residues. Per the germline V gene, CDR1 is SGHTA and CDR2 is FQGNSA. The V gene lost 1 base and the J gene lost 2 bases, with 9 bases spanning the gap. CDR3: CASSLGRNPYNEQFF. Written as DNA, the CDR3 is TGTGCCAGCAGCTTAGGAAGAAACCCCTACAATGAGCAGTTCTTC.

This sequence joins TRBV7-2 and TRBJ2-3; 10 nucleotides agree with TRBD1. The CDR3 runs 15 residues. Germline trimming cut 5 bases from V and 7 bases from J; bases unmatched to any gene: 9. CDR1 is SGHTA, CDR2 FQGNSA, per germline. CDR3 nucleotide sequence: TGTGCCAGCAGCATGACAGGGGGCGCCTCAAATACGCAGTATTTT. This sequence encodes CASSMTGGASNTQYF.

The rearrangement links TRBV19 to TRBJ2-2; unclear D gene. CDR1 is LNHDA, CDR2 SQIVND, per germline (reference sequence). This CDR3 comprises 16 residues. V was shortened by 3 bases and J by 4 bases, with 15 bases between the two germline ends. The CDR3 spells CASSILGSRGTGELFF. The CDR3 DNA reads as TGTGCCAGTAGTATTCTGGGCTCTCGAGGCACCGGGGAGCTGTTTTTT.

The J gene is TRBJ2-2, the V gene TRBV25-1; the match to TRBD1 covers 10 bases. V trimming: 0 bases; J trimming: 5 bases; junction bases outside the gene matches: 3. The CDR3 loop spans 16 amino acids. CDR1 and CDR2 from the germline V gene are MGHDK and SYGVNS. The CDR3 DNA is TGTGCCAGCAGTGAATATAGGACAGGGGGGACCGGGGAGCTGTTTTTT. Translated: CASSEYRTGGTGELFF.

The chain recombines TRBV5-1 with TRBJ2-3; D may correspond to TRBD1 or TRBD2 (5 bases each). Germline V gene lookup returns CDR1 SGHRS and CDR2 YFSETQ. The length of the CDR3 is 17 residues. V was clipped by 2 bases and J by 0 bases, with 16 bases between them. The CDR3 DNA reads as TGCGCCAGCAGCTTTGGGTTCGGGGACCATAGCACAGATACGCAGTATTTT. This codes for CASSFGFGDHSTDTQYF. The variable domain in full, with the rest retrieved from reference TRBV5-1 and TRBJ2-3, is KAGVTQTPRYLIKTRGQQVTLSCSPISGHRSVSWYQQTPGQGLQFLFEYFSETQRNKGNFPGRFSGRQFSNSRSEMNVSTLELGDSALYLCASSFGFGDHSTDTQYFGPGTRLTVL.

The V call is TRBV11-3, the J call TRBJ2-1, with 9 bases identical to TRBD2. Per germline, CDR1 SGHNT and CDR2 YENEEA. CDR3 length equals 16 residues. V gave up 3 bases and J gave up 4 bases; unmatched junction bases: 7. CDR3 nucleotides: TGTGCCAGCAGCTTCAAAGCGACTAGCGGTTACAATGAGCAGTTCTTC. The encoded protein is CASSFKATSGYNEQFF.

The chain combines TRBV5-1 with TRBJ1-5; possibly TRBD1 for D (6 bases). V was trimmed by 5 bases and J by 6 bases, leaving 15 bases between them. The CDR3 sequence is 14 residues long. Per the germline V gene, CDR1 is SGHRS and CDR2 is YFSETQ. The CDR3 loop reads CASSTQGGGQPQHF. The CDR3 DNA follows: TGCGCCAGCAGTACACAGGGTGGAGGTCAGCCCCAGCATTTT.

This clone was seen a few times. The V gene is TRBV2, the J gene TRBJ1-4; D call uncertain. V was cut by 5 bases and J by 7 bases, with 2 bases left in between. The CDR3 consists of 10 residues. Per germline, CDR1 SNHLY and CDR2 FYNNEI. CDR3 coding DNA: TGTGCCAGCAGTTTTGAAAAACTGTTTTTT. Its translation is CASSFEKLFF.

The CDR3 protein is CASGRWTGGTDTQYF. The CDR3, as DNA: TGTGCTAGTGGTCGATGGACAGGGGGGACAGATACGCAGTATTTT. The chain links TRBV12-5 to TRBJ2-3; TRBD1 aligns across 10 bases. Germline V gives CDR1 LGHNT, CDR2 FRNRAP. CDR3 length: 15 residues. J gave up 3 bases and V 5 bases, and 5 bases lay outside the gene matches.

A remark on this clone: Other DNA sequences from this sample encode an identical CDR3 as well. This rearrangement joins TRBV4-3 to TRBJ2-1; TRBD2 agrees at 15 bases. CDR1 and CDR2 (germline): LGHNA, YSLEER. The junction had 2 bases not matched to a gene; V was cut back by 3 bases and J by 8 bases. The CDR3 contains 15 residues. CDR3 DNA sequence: TGCGCCAGCAGCCAGGGACTAGCGGGAGGCGATGAGCAGTTCTTC. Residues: CASSQGLAGGDEQFF.